A selection of T cell receptor beta chains follows, all from one sample in a study of blood T cell repertoires in COVID-19. The method was immunoSEQ multiplex PCR; TCRdb's version includes in-frame clones alone and lacks a portion of them. The sample consists of some 430,000 clones, about 90% of them appearing once. The sequenced sample was PBMCs or T cells enriched from blood (not recorded which). Receptors were obtained from a man aged 18 to 30 who had recovered from COVID-19. CDR3s include the opening cysteine and the closing phenylalanine or tryptophan. D genes are given only for firm matches. Clone sizes are given selectively: once, few, many, or a class where the clone is expanded.

abundance	j_gene	v_gene	d_gene	CDR3aa	CDR3nt
-	TRBJ2-1	TRBV2	TRBD2	CASSDGGAIYNEQFF	TGTGCCAGCAGTGACGGGGGGGCGATCTACAATGAGCAGTTCTTC
-	TRBJ1-5	TRBV18	TRBD1	CASSPRTGSDQPQHF	TGTGCCAGCTCACCGCGGACAGGGTCGGATCAGCCCCAGCATTTT
-	TRBJ1-5	TRBV6-5	-	CASNRGGSANQPQHF	TGTGCCAGCAATAGGGGGGGTAGTGCGAATCAGCCCCAGCATTTT
once	TRBJ2-3	TRBV5-4	TRBD2	CASSLPGTRSDTQYF	TGTGCCAGCAGCTTACCCGGGACTAGATCAGATACGCAGTATTTT
-	TRBJ1-4	TRBV2	-	CASDPDSNEKLFF	TGTGCCAGCGATCCGGACAGTAATGAAAAACTGTTTTTT
-	TRBJ1-4	TRBV6-5	-	CASRPRRETNEKLFF	TGTGCCAGCAGGCCAAGGAGGGAGACTAATGAAAAACTGTTTTTT
-	TRBJ2-7	TRBV6-7	-	CASIPTDAYEQYF	TGTGCCAGCATCCCGACAGATGCCTACGAGCAGTACTTC
-	TRBJ1-5	TRBV5-4	TRBD1	CASSSDRSNQPQHF	TGTGCCAGCAGCTCGGACAGGAGCAATCAGCCCCAGCATTTT
-	TRBJ1-4	TRBV28	TRBD1	CASSSGGEKLFF	TGTGCCAGCAGTTCAGGGGGGGAAAAACTGTTTTTT
-	TRBJ2-1	TRBV6-5	-	CASRYAVSSYNEQFF	TGTGCCAGCAGGTACGCGGTGAGCTCCTACAATGAGCAGTTCTTC
-	TRBJ1-5	TRBV7-9	-	CASSQKSGESGNQPQHF	TGTGCCAGCAGCCAAAAATCCGGGGAATCAGGCAATCAGCCCCAGCATTTT
once	TRBJ2-1	TRBV5-1	TRBD2	CASSFTSGGDYNEQFF	TGCGCCAGCAGCTTTACTAGCGGGGGGGACTACAATGAGCAGTTCTTC
-	TRBJ2-3	TRBV27	-	CASSLKHTSTDTQYF	TGTGCCAGCAGTTTAAAGCATACTAGCACAGATACGCAGTATTTT
-	TRBJ1-2	TRBV7-9	-	CASSLLGGSHGYTF	TGTGCCAGCAGCTTATTAGGGGGATCCCATGGCTACACCTTC
-	TRBJ2-7	TRBV5-1	-	CASSLASRLVNEQYF	TGCGCCAGCAGCTTGGCCTCCAGGTTGGTTAACGAGCAGTACTTC
-	TRBJ1-3	TRBV18	TRBD1	CASSPRTGEGNTIYF	TGTGCCAGCTCACCGCGGACAGGGGAAGGAAACACCATATATTTT
-	TRBJ1-3	TRBV29-1	-	CSASRRGYGNTIYF	TGCAGCGCCAGTCGCAGGGGATACGGAAACACCATATATTTT
few	TRBJ1-5	TRBV27	TRBD1	CASSPGQGNQPQHF	TGTGCCAGCAGTCCGGGACAGGGGAATCAGCCCCAGCATTTT
-	TRBJ1-1	TRBV19	-	CASSMSRQAEAFF	TGTGCCAGTAGTATGTCGCGACAGGCCGAAGCTTTCTTT
-	TRBJ2-2	TRBV2	TRBD2	CASGPSLARELFF	TGTGCCAGCGGACCATCACTAGCGCGGGAGCTGTTTTTT
-	TRBJ1-2	TRBV10-2	TRBD1	CASRGQGISGYTF	TGCGCCAGCAGGGGACAGGGGATCTCTGGCTACACCTTC
once	TRBJ2-7	TRBV7-3	TRBD2	CASSLSGGPSYEQYF	TGTGCCAGCAGCCTTAGCGGGGGGCCTTCCTACGAGCAGTACTTC
-	TRBJ1-4	TRBV28	TRBD1	CASSLLLNADRAREKLFF	TGTGCCAGCAGTTTATTGCTGAACGCGGACAGGGCTAGGGAAAAACTGTTTTTT
-	TRBJ2-3	TRBV13	-	CASSLLNYGGNTDTQYF	TGTGCCAGCAGCTTACTAAATTATGGCGGGAACACAGATACGCAGTATTTT
-	TRBJ2-4	TRBV5-1	TRBD1	CASSPRDRVIVQYF	TGCGCCAGCAGCCCAAGGGACAGGGTAATTGTTCAGTACTTC
-	TRBJ1-2	TRBV27	-	CASSLSSGGRISGYTF	TGTGCCAGCAGTTTATCGTCGGGGGGGCGAATCTCTGGCTACACCTTC
-	TRBJ2-1	TRBV10-3	-	CAISAENEQFF	TGTGCCATCAGTGCTGAGAATGAGCAGTTCTTC
-	TRBJ1-4	TRBV30	-	CAWSTWQGLEKLFF	TGTGCCTGGAGTACGTGGCAGGGGCTTGAAAAACTGTTTTTT
once	TRBJ1-3	TRBV5-6	-	CASSSQGRGNTIYF	TGTGCCAGCAGCTCACAGGGAAGAGGAAACACCATATATTTT
once	TRBJ1-2	TRBV20-1	-	CSAGRQRGYTF	TGCAGTGCGGGCAGACAGCGCGGCTACACCTTC
-	TRBJ1-1	TRBV18	-	CASSPRGNTEAFF	TGTGCCAGCTCACCACGGGGCAACACTGAAGCTTTCTTT
-	TRBJ2-5	TRBV11-2	-	CASSSGQAIQETQYF	TGTGCCAGCAGCTCTGGACAAGCAATCCAAGAGACCCAGTACTTC
many	TRBJ2-1	TRBV6-1	TRBD2	CASSALAGEPHNEQFF	TGTGCCAGCAGTGCTCTAGCGGGAGAACCCCACAATGAGCAGTTCTTC